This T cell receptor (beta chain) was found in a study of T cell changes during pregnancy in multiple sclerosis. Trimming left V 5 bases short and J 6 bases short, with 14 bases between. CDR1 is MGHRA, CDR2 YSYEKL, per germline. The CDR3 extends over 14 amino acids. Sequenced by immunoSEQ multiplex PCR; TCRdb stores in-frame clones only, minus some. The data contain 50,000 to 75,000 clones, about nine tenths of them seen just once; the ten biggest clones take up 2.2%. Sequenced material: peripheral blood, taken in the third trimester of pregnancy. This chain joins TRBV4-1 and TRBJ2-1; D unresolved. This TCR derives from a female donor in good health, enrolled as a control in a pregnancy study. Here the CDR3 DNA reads TGCGCCAGCAGCTCCCCCGTCTCCCCCAATGAGCAGTTCTTC. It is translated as CASSSPVSPNEQFF.